A single sample is the source of the 20 T cell receptor beta chains below, sequenced in a study of blood T cells in healthy people across ages (dated by TCRdb to the mid-2010s). The library relied on 5' RACE. The data were produced on an Illumina HiSeq 2500. A second roughly 6 to 11 cycle PCR used a sample-barcoded 5' primer and a J-beta primer mix. TCRdb reprocessed the public reads (quality trimming at Q25 with fastp, clone calling with MiXCR) and kept in-frame beta chains. Each CDR3 protein appears once, grouped with its most common genes and DNA. In this sample the table shows about a million distinct CDR3 sequences, roughly 47% of which occur a single time. The top ten hold about a fifth of the sample. Sequenced input: blood. Receptor source: a woman aged 55-69 years in good health.

The V and J genes are TRBV27 and TRBJ2-7, with 8 bases identical to TRBD1. CDR1 is MNHEY, CDR2 SMNVEV, per germline (reference sequence). V shed 6 bases, J shed 1 base, and the junction held 5 bases outside the gene matches. The length of the CDR3 is 14 residues. This CDR3 is CASRARQGSYEQYF. The DNA of the CDR3 is TGTGCCAGCAGGGCCCGACAGGGGTCCTACGAGCAGTACTTC.

This chain connects TRBV16 to TRBJ2-7, with D uncertain. CDR3 length: 13 residues. Trimming took 2 bases from V and 5 from J, leaving 10 bases between them. From germline, CDR1 is KGHSY and CDR2 FQNENV. The CDR3 coding sequence is TGTGCCAGCAGCCAAGCCCGATACAACGAGCAGTACTTC. Translated, it gives CASSQARYNEQYF.

The sample holds one count of this clonotype. J is TRBJ2-5 and V is TRBV9; TRBD1 is a possible D gene (5 bases). Near its end, the DNA agrees better with TRBJ2-7, so the J call may be wrong. The CDR3 sequence is 15 residues long. Germline CDR1 is SGDLS and CDR2 is YYNGEE. Here the CDR3 DNA reads TGTGCCAGTAGCAAAAGCTCGGACACTTACTACGAGCAGTACTTC. This sequence encodes CASSKSSDTYYEQYF.

This clonotype appeared a few times. This sequence joins TRBV20-1 and TRBJ2-1, with TRBD2 identical over 10 bases. The J segment lost 13 bases and the V segment lost 3 bases, leaving 12 bases of the junction unmatched. Germline lookup yields CDR1 DFQATT and CDR2 SNEGSKA (reference sequence). The CDR3 runs 14 residues. Here the CDR3 reads CSASPGWTSGTQFF. CDR3 coding DNA: TGCAGTGCTAGCCCAGGGTGGACTAGCGGCACACAGTTCTTC.

The chain couples TRBV20-1 to TRBJ1-2; D is uncertain. V was clipped by 1 base and J by 3 bases, with 15 bases between them. CDR1 is DFQATT, CDR2 SNEGSKA, per germline (reference sequence). This CDR3 spans 15 amino acids. CDR3 DNA: TGCAGTGCTAGAGGCACAGATAGAACTGACTATGGCTACACCTTC. Its translation: CSARGTDRTDYGYTF.

The chain has TRBV29-1 and TRBJ2-7; D gene unclear. Between the trimmed V and J ends, which lost 8 bases and 3 bases, there was a span of 14 bases. The CDR3 length is 12 residues. Germline CDR1 is SQVTM and CDR2 is ANQGSEA. The CDR3 DNA is TGCAGCCCCTCACCAGACAACTACGAGCAGTACTTC. Protein: CSPSPDNYEQYF.

V and J are TRBV4-3 and TRBJ2-5; 7 nucleotides line up with TRBD1. The end of the DNA fits TRBJ2-7 better, so the J call may be wrong. The length of the CDR3 is 16 residues. From germline, CDR1 is LGHNA and CDR2 YSLEER. CDR3 bases: TGCGCCAGCAGCCAAGGCATTACAGGGGAGTATAACGAGCAGTACTTC. The encoded protein is CASSQGITGEYNEQYF.

This chain links TRBV29-1 with TRBJ2-5, with TRBD2 matching 8 bases. V lost 6 bases, J lost 1 base, and 10 bases stayed unmatched. This CDR3 is built from 15 residues. Germline CDR1 reads SQVTM; CDR2 reads ANQGSEA. The CDR3 DNA sequence: TGCAGCGTACCCGGGGGGGGTTCGGCCCAAGAGACCCAGTACTTC. It yields the protein CSVPGGGSAQETQYF.

A single count supports this clonotype. The genes are TRBV12-3 or TRBV12-4 and TRBJ2-3, with TRBD2 identical over 7 bases. The CDR3 length is 16 residues. With 2 bases clipped from V and 5 bases from J, the junction kept 10 bases outside the gene matches. The CDR3, as DNA: TGTGCCAGCAGTTTATCTAGCGGAATCGGGGGAGATACGCAGTATTTT. This sequence encodes CASSLSSGIGGDTQYF.

This clonotype was seen a few times. The chain employs TRBV27 and TRBJ2-7; the D gene is possibly TRBD2 (6 bases). In germline, CDR1 is MNHEY, CDR2 SMNVEV (reference sequence). The V gene lost 3 bases and the J gene lost 2 bases, with 11 bases spanning the gap. The CDR3 sequence is 14 residues long. CDR3 sequence: CASSFGGGTYEQYF. CDR3 DNA sequence: TGTGCCAGCAGTTTTGGGGGAGGAACCTACGAGCAGTACTTC.

V usage is TRBV20-1 and J usage is TRBJ2-7, with 12 bases identical to TRBD1. The germline V gene has CDR1 DFQATT and CDR2 SNEGSKA (reference sequence). The CDR3 sequence is 15 residues long. After removal of 0 bases from V and 6 bases from J, the junction contained 6 bases not matched to a gene. CDR3 amino acids: CSARDRDRGRGEQYF. CDR3 sequence (DNA): TGCAGTGCTAGAGATCGGGACAGGGGGCGCGGCGAGCAGTACTTC.

The chain recombines TRBV2 with TRBJ2-3, with D possibly TRBD2 on 5 matching bases. Germline lookup yields CDR1 SNHLY and CDR2 FYNNEI. V was clipped by 6 bases and J by 6 bases, with 13 bases between them. The CDR3 runs to 13 residues. The CDR3 nucleotides are TGTGCCAGCAGGGCTAGCCCGTGGGATACGCAGTATTTT. Amino acids: CASRASPWDTQYF.

With respect to this clonotype: Just one base apart from a much larger clone, this may be a read error. The rearrangement uses TRBV11-2 and TRBJ1-2; D is possibly TRBD1 (5 bases). Per the germline V gene, CDR1 is SGHAT and CDR2 is FQNNGV. The CDR3 loop spans 14 amino acids. V shed 5 bases and J shed 6 bases, with 16 bases lying between them. CDR3 coding DNA: TGTGCCAGCAGCGTACAGTTCCAGGGAAATGGCTACACCTTC. It yields the protein CASSVQFQGNGYTF.

The rearrangement joins TRBV3-1 to TRBJ2-5; tentatively, D is TRBD1 (5 bases). V was cut by 6 bases and J by 2 bases, with 13 bases left in between. This CDR3 has 14 residues. Germline V lookup: CDR1 LGHDT, CDR2 YNNKEL (reference sequence). CDR3 sequence reads: CASSPGFGQETQYF. For the CDR3, the DNA is TGTGCCAGCAGTCCAGGGTTCGGGCAAGAGACCCAGTACTTC.

The chain recombines TRBV20-1 with TRBJ2-1; D perhaps matches TRBD2 (6 bases). Trimming stripped 3 bases from V and 0 bases from J, with 9 bases between. The CDR3 sequence is 14 residues long. The germline CDR1 and CDR2 sequences are DFQATT and SNEGSKA (reference sequence). The CDR3 DNA follows: TGCAGTGCTAGTGCGGGGAGCTCCTACAATGAGCAGTTCTTC. It yields the protein CSASAGSSYNEQFF.

The CDR3 sequence: CASSPGGLGTDTQYF. The CDR3 DNA sequence: TGTGCCAGCTCACCGGGAGGGTTGGGCACAGATACGCAGTATTTT. This chain connects TRBV18 to TRBJ2-3, with 7 bases matching TRBD2. With 3 bases clipped from V and 1 base from J, the junction kept 4 bases outside the gene matches. This CDR3 contains 15 residues. Germline-derived CDR1 and CDR2 are KGHSH and LQKENI.

This clonotype was seen a few times. V is TRBV27 and J is TRBJ2-4, with D perhaps matching TRBD1 (6 bases). CDR1 MNHEY and CDR2 SMNVEV come from the germline V gene (reference sequence). V was clipped by 3 bases and J by 3 bases, with 21 bases between them. The CDR3 spans 18 residues. The CDR3 spells CASSFYPSRGTDKNIQYF. CDR3 nucleotides: TGTGCCAGCAGTTTCTACCCCTCTAGGGGGACGGACAAAAACATTCAGTACTTC.

The chain has TRBV5-1 and TRBJ2-7; 8 bases fit TRBD2. The CDR3 consists of 16 residues. The V gene's germline CDR1 is SGHRS and CDR2 YFSETQ. V trimming: 3 bases; J trimming: 1 base; junction bases outside the gene matches: 9. CDR3: CASSCGVASGSYEQYF. CDR3 nucleotides: TGCGCCAGCAGCTGCGGCGTGGCTAGCGGGTCCTACGAGCAGTACTTC.

This clonotype was recorded a few times. The genes are TRBV28 and TRBJ2-7; 12 nucleotides line up with TRBD2. Germline assignment: CDR1 MDHEN and CDR2 SYDVKM. The CDR3 consists of 15 residues. V shed 6 bases, J shed 5 bases, and the junction held 8 bases outside the gene matches. CDR3 bases: TGTGCCAGCAGGAGACTAGCGGGAGCTCGAAACGAGCAGTACTTC. Protein product: CASRRLAGARNEQYF.

As concerns this clonotype: The junction departs from the called germline gene at one end, perhaps through a read error. V and J are TRBV20-1 and TRBJ2-5; D gene uncertain. There are 10 residues in the CDR3. CDR1 DFQATT and CDR2 SNEGSKA come from the germline V gene (reference sequence). This CDR3 is CSARAETHYF. For the CDR3, the DNA is TGCAGTGCCCGGGCAGAGACCCACTACTTC.